The 5 T cell receptor beta chains in this list originate from one sample, sequenced in a study of blood T cell repertoires in COVID-19. Produced via immunoSEQ multiplex PCR; TCRdb's table is partial and in-frame only. The profile covers almost 400,000 clones, with around 87% appearing a single time and approximately 2.4% taken by the ten largest. Sequenced input: peripheral blood. The source of these receptors is a woman aged 60-75 years with COVID-19, enrolled during active disease.

The chain carries TRBV5-1 and TRBJ1-2; possible D gene TRBD1, 5 bases. The CDR3 extends over 15 amino acids. Per the germline V gene, CDR1 is SGHRS and CDR2 is YFSETQ. The germline V and J ends were trimmed by 3 bases and 3 bases, with 15 bases remaining between them. The DNA of the CDR3 is TGCGCCAGCAGCTGGGGCCTCCCGGGCGACTATGGCTACACCTTC. Protein: CASSWGLPGDYGYTF.

The V call is TRBV6-5, the J call TRBJ2-7; 8 bases agree with TRBD1. Germline V gene data show CDR1 as MNHEY and CDR2 as SVGAGI. This CDR3 is 14 amino acids long. The trim removed 6 bases at V and 5 bases at J, leaving 9 bases unmatched. The CDR3 DNA reads as TGTGCCAGCAGGGGTCTTGGGACAGGCAACGAGCAGTACTTC. Its translation: CASRGLGTGNEQYF.

The rearrangement links TRBV4-1 to TRBJ1-6; D possibly corresponds to TRBD1 (5 bases). CDR1 is MGHRA and CDR2 is YSYEKL in the germline V gene. Trimming removed 3 bases from V and 11 bases from J, with 17 bases in between. This CDR3 has 15 amino acids. CDR3 sequence: CASSQIPLGGAPLHF. The CDR3 region has the DNA TGCGCCAGCAGCCAGATTCCCTTGGGAGGGGCACCCCTCCACTTT.

This clone has just one count. This chain links TRBV5-5 with TRBJ1-2; TRBD1 is a possible D gene (6 bases). With 2 bases removed from V and 7 bases from J, the gap between germline ends came to 15 bases. This CDR3 contains 14 residues. Germline CDR1 and CDR2: SGHKS and YYEKEE (reference sequence). The DNA for the CDR3 is TGTGCCAGCAGCTTTCCAACAGGGTGGGGTGGCTACACCTTC. It is translated as CASSFPTGWGGYTF.

Here the CDR3 reads CASSYGGPQETQYF. CDR3 bases: TGTGCCAGCAGCTACGGGGGGCCCCAAGAGACCCAGTACTTC. The V call is TRBV7-2, the J call TRBJ2-5, with D tentatively TRBD2 (7 bases). Germline CDR1 and CDR2: SGHTA and FQGNSA. V was shortened by 4 bases and J by 1 base, with 10 bases between the two germline ends. The CDR3 sequence is 14 residues long.